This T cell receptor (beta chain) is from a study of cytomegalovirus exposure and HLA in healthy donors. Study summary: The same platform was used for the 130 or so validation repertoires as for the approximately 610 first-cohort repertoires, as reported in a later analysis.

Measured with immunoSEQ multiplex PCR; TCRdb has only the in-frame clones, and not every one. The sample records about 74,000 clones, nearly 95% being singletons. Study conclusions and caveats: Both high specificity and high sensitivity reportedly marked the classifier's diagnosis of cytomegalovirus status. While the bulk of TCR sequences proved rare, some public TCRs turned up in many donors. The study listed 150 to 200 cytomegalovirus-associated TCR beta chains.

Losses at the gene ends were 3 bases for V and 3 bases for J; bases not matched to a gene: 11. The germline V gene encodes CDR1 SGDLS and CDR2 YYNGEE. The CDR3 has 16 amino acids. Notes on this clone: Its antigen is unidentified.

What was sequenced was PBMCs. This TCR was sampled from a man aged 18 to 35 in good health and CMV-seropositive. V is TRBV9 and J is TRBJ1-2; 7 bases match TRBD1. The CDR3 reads CASSAGGQAVDYGYTF. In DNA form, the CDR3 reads TGTGCCAGCAGCGCCGGCGGACAGGCTGTTGACTATGGCTACACCTTC.